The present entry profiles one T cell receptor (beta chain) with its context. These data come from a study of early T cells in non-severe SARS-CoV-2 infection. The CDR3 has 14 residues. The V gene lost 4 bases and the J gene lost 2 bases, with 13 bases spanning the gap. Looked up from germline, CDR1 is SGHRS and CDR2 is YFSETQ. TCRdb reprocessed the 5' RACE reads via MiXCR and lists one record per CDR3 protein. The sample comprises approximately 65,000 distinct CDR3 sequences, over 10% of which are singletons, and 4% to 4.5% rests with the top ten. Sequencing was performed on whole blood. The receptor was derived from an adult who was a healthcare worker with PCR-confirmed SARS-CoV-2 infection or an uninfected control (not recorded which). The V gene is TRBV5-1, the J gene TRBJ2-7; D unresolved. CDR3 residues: CASSIRQDPYEQYF. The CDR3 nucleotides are TGCGCCAGCAGCATCCGGCAGGACCCCTACGAGCAGTACTTC.